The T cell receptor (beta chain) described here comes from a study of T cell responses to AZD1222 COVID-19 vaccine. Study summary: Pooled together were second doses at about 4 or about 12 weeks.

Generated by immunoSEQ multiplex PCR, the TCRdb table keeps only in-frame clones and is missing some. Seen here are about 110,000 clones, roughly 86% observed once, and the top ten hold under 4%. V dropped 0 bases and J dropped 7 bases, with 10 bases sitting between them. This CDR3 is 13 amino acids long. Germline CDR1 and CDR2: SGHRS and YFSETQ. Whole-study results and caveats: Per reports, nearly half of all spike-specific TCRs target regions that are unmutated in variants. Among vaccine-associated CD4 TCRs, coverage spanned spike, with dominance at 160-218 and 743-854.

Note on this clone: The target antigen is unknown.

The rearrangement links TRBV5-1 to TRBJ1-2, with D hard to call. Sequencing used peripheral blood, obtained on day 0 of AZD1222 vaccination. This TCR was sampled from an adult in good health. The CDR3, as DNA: TGCGCCAGCAGCTTGGGGGTCGGGTTTGGCTACACCTTC. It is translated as CASSLGVGFGYTF.